This T cell receptor (beta chain) appears in the sequencing data of a study of shared clonotypes between healthy human individuals. As regards this clone: The sample holds other DNA sequences that translate to the same CDR3.

There are 15 residues in the CDR3. From germline, CDR1 is MNHEY and CDR2 SVGAGI. The trim removed 2 bases at V and 1 base at J, leaving 4 bases unmatched. Profiled with immunoSEQ multiplex PCR; TCRdb holds only in-frame clones, not every one. This table has millions of clones, around 94% appearing once. This rearrangement joins TRBV6-5 to TRBJ2-5; 7 nucleotides agree with TRBD1. The sequenced sample was naive CD4+ T cells sorted from blood. Subset noted: CD45RA+ positively selected. The receptor comes from a man aged 18 to 30 in good health. CDR3 sequence (DNA): TGTGCCAGCAGTTACAGTAGGGGGCTCCAAGAGACCCAGTACTTC. Translating gives CASSYSRGLQETQYF.